This T cell receptor beta chain was obtained from a study of cytomegalovirus exposure and HLA in healthy donors. Study-wide points: For cytomegalovirus status, the classifier reportedly gave diagnoses with high specificity and sensitivity.

Germline V lookup: CDR1 MGHRA, CDR2 YSYEKL. There are 17 residues in the CDR3. V was cut by 0 bases and J by 0 bases, with 14 bases left in between. This clone has more than one count but fewer than ten. The antigen remains unidentified. Use of 60 Vbeta and 13 Jbeta primers characterized the PCR. Only in-frame clones appear in the TCRdb table, and some are missing; sequencing was by immunoSEQ multiplex PCR. The sample has about 99,000 clones, over 9.5% seen once. This clonotype originated in a man between 35 and 55 years old in good health and CMV-seropositive. The chain combines TRBV4-1 with TRBJ2-5; the D gene is possibly TRBD1 (6 bases). The sample consisted of PBMCs. This chain's CDR3 is CASSQDLLRGNQETQYF. CDR3 nucleotide sequence: TGCGCCAGCAGCCAAGATCTCCTAAGGGGGAACCAAGAGACCCAGTACTTC.